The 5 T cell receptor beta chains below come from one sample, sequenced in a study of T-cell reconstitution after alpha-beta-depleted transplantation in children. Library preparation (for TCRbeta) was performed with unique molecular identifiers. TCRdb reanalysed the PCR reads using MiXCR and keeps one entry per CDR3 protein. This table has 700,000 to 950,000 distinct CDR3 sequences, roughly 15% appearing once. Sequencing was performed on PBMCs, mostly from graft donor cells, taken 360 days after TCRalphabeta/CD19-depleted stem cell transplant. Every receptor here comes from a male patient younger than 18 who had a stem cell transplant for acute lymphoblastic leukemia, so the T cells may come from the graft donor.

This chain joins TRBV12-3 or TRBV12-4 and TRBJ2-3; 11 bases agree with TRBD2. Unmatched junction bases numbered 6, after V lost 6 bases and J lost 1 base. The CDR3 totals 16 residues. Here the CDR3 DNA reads TGTGCCAGCAGGAAGACTAGCGGGATAGGCACAGATACGCAGTATTTT. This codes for CASRKTSGIGTDTQYF.

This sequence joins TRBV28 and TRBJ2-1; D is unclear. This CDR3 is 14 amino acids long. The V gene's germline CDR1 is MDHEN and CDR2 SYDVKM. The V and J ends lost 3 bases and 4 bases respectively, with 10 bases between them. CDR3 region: CASSFVVSYNEQFF. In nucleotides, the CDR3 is TGTGCCAGCAGTTTCGTCGTCTCTTACAATGAGCAGTTCTTC. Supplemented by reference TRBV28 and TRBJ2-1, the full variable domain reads DVKVTQSSRYLVKRTGEKVFLECVQDMDHENMFWYRQDPGLGLRLIYFSYDVKMKEKGDIPEGYSVSREKKERFSLILESASTNQTSMYLCASSFVVSYNEQFFGPGTRLTVL.

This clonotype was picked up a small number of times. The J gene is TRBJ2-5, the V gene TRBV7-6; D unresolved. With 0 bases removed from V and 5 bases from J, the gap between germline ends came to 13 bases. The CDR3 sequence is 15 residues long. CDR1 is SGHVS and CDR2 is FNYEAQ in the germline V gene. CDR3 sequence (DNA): TGTGCCAGCAGCTTAGCCTATGGGGTTGGGGAGACCCAGTACTTC. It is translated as CASSLAYGVGETQYF. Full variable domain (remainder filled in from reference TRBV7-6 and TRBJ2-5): GAGVSQSPRYKVTKRGQDVALRCDPISGHVSLYWYRQALGQGPEFLTYFNYEAQQDKSGLPNDRFSAERPEGSISTLTIQRTEQRDSAMYRCASSLAYGVGETQYFGPGTRLLVL.

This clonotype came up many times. The CDR3 sequence: CASSLNMGVYNEQFF. The DNA of the CDR3 is TGTGCCAGCAGCTTAAATATGGGAGTGTACAATGAGCAGTTCTTC. The chain has TRBV7-3 and TRBJ2-1; D perhaps matches TRBD2 (5 bases). Germline V lookup: CDR1 SGHTA, CDR2 FQGTGA. V was shortened by 1 base and J by 4 bases, with 11 bases between the two germline ends. This CDR3 spans 15 amino acids.

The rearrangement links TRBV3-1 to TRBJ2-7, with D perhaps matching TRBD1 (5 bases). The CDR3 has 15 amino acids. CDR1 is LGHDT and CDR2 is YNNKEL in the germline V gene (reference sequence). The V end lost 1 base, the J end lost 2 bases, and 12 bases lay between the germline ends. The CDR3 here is CASSQGLTAPYEQYF. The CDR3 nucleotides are TGTGCCAGCAGCCAAGGTTTGACAGCCCCCTACGAGCAGTACTTC.